This T cell receptor (beta chain) is from a study of cytomegalovirus exposure and HLA in healthy donors. Study-level findings and limits: Some public TCRs appeared in many individuals, while most sequences were rare. Cytomegalovirus-associated TCR beta chains were listed, numbering 150 to 200. There were a few CMV-associated chains whose specificity for CMV antigens was confirmed in vitro.

Profiling relied on immunoSEQ multiplex PCR, and the TCRdb table lists in-frame clones only, not all of them. Seen here are about 72,000 clones, 94% observed once, and the top ten hold 0.63%. The validation cohort, a group of 120 or so subjects, included the donors and was separate from the approximately 670-subject first cohort. As for this clone: Its antigen remains unidentified.

There are 11 residues in the CDR3. Germline V lookup: CDR1 GTSNPN, CDR2 SVGIG (reference sequence). Trimming cost V 4 bases and J 1 base, with 4 bases left between them. Sample: PBMCs. This clonotype was obtained from a woman aged 18-30 years in good health and CMV-seronegative. The chain has TRBV30 and TRBJ1-1; D call uncertain. The DNA of the CDR3 is TGTGCCTGGAACAAGAACACTGAAGCTTTCTTT. Translated, it gives CAWNKNTEAFF.